What follows are 20 T cell receptor beta chains derived from one specimen sequenced in a study of blood T cell repertoires in COVID-19 (dated by TCRdb to between 2020 and 2021). Libraries were prepared through the immunoSEQ multiplex PCR assay. In its TCRdb copy, this immuneACCESS table keeps in-frame sequences only and misses some clones. Where compared with another copy, unresolved V genes explain less than half of these, and the others have no known cause. For this sample there are about 300,000 clones; around nine tenths appear just once. The biggest ten clones account for about 2.6% of the sample. The specimen sequenced was PBMCs or T cells enriched from blood (not recorded which). These receptors were taken from a woman aged 18 to 35 who had recovered from COVID-19.

V gene TRBV15 combines with J gene TRBJ2-2, with TRBD2 matching over 11 bases. This CDR3 has 19 residues. Germline V gene lookup returns CDR1 LNHNV and CDR2 YYDKDF (reference sequence). Trimming removed 0 bases from V and 6 bases from J; junction bases left unmatched: 12. As DNA, the CDR3 is TGTGCCACCAGCAGAGATTCGGCTAGCGGGGGGCTCTCCCCCGGGGAGCTGTTTTTT. This encodes CATSRDSASGGLSPGELFF. The full variable domain, with the rest looked up from reference TRBV15 and TRBJ2-2, is DAMVIQNPRYQVTQFGKPVTLSCSQTLNHNVMYWYQQKSSQAPKLLFHYYDKDFNNEADTPDNFQSRRPNTSFCFLDIRSPGLGDTAMYLCATSRDSASGGLSPGELFFGEGSRLTVL.

This clone was seen a single time. The chain joins TRBV5-5 to TRBJ2-5, with TRBD1 matching 7 bases. This CDR3 is 14 amino acids long. Trimming cost V 1 base and J 4 bases; bases outside gene matches: 4. Germline V gene data show CDR1 as SGHKS and CDR2 as YYEKEE (reference sequence). In DNA form, the CDR3 reads TGTGCCAGCAGCTTGCTATCAGGGGGAGAGACCCAGTACTTC. Its translation is CASSLLSGGETQYF.

V is TRBV2 and J is TRBJ2-1; 12 bases fit TRBD2. V trimming: 3 bases; J trimming: 7 bases; junction bases outside the gene matches: 10. The CDR3 is 17 residues long. Germline CDR1 and CDR2: SNHLY and FYNNEI. The DNA of the CDR3 is TGTGCCAGCAGTGATCCTAGCGGGAGGGCCGCTCGGAATGAGCAGTTCTTC. Its protein product is CASSDPSGRAARNEQFF.

CDR3 DNA: TGTGCCAGCAGCCCCCGACTAGCGGGGGGGCCATTATCCTACAATGAGCAGTTCTTC. Amino acid sequence: CASSPRLAGGPLSYNEQFF. The chain recombines TRBV9 with TRBJ2-1, with TRBD2 matching 14 bases. The V gene's germline CDR1 is SGDLS and CDR2 YYNGEE. Losses at the gene ends were 4 bases for V and 1 base for J; bases not matched to a gene: 10. The CDR3 has 19 residues.

The V gene is TRBV5-1, the J gene TRBJ2-5; TRBD2 matches 10 bases. Per germline, CDR1 SGHRS and CDR2 YFSETQ. The CDR3 has 16 amino acids. J was trimmed by 5 bases and V by 2 bases; bases with no gene match: 9. This chain's CDR3 is CASSFLAGEGMETQYF. The CDR3 DNA reads TGCGCCAGCAGCTTTCTAGCGGGAGAGGGGATGGAGACCCAGTACTTC.

The J gene is TRBJ2-2, the V gene TRBV14; 7 nucleotides line up with TRBD1. Unmatched junction bases numbered 2, after V lost 4 bases and J lost 0 bases. Germline V CDR1 and CDR2: SGHDN, FVKESK. This CDR3 contains 15 residues. The CDR3, as DNA: TGTGCCAGCAGCCCGGGACAGTCGAACACCGGGGAGCTGTTTTTT. Translating gives CASSPGQSNTGELFF.

This clone was seen a few times. This rearrangement joins TRBV7-2 to TRBJ1-2; D ambiguous. This CDR3 region has 13 residues. Trimming took 3 bases from V and 8 from J, leaving 13 bases between them. Germline CDR1 SGHTA, CDR2 FQGNSA. The CDR3 region is CASSFRLTIGYTF. In DNA form, the CDR3 reads TGTGCCAGCAGCTTCCGATTGACTATCGGCTACACCTTC.

The rearrangement links TRBV10-3 to TRBJ2-7; 10 bases fit TRBD2. V lost 6 bases to trimming and J lost 2 bases; unmatched junction nucleotides: 13. The CDR3 totals 17 residues. The germline V gene has CDR1 ENHRY and CDR2 SYGVKD. The CDR3 sequence: CAIRPGLAKKTTYEQYF. In DNA form, the CDR3 reads TGTGCCATCAGGCCGGGACTAGCGAAGAAAACAACCTACGAGCAGTACTTC.

The chain recombines TRBV4-1 with TRBJ1-5; D unclear. CDR3 size: 17 residues. The V gene lost 1 base and the J gene lost 6 bases, with 19 bases spanning the gap. Germline-derived CDR1 and CDR2 are MGHRA and YSYEKL. The CDR3 sequence: CASSQAEVIFEGQPQHF. CDR3 nucleotides: TGCGCCAGCAGCCAAGCGGAAGTCATCTTCGAGGGTCAGCCCCAGCATTTT.

V gene TRBV4-1 combines with J gene TRBJ1-6, with D unclear. Germline assignment: CDR1 MGHRA and CDR2 YSYEKL. V lost 1 base, J lost 0 bases, and 7 bases lay in between. This CDR3 comprises 16 residues. The CDR3 region is CASSQGGSSYNSPLHF. The CDR3 DNA sequence: TGCGCCAGCAGCCAAGGAGGTAGCTCCTATAATTCACCCCTCCACTTT.

The rearrangement uses TRBV4-3 and TRBJ2-7; TRBD1 matches 9 bases. V shed 3 bases, J shed 9 bases, and the junction held 6 bases outside the gene matches. CDR3 size: 13 residues. Germline V gene lookup returns CDR1 LGHNA and CDR2 YSLEER. The CDR3 loop is CASSQETGGGQYF. In nucleotides, the CDR3 is TGCGCCAGCAGCCAGGAGACAGGGGGTGGGCAGTACTTC.

The chain employs TRBV5-1 and TRBJ1-1; TRBD1 is a possible D gene (5 bases). Trimming took off 0 bases at V and 0 bases at J, with 21 bases between the two ends. CDR3 size: 19 residues. The germline V gene encodes CDR1 SGHRS and CDR2 YFSETQ. The CDR3 sequence is CASSLEGAGGAFMNTEAFF. The CDR3 DNA reads TGCGCCAGCAGCTTGGAAGGGGCGGGGGGAGCCTTCATGAACACTGAAGCTTTCTTT.

The rearrangement joins TRBV30 to TRBJ1-6; a possible D gene is TRBD1 (6 bases). Trimming left V 5 bases short and J 10 bases short, with 15 bases between. Germline V gene lookup returns CDR1 GTSNPN and CDR2 SVGIG (reference sequence). CDR3 length equals 13 residues. CDR3: CAWSRQGISPLHF. The CDR3 DNA sequence: TGTGCCTGGTCGCGGCAGGGGATCTCACCCCTCCACTTT. Full variable domain (rest looked up from reference TRBV30 and TRBJ1-6): SQTIHQWPATLVQPVGSPLSLECTVEGTSNPNLYWYRQAAGRGLQLLFYSVGIGQISSEVPQNLSASRPQDRQFILSSKKLLLSDSGFYLCAWSRQGISPLHFGNGTRLTVT.

DNA for the CDR3: TGTGCCAGCACCAGGACTAGCGGGGACCAAGAGACCCAGTACTTC. Translating it yields CASTRTSGDQETQYF. The chain carries TRBV7-9 and TRBJ2-5; TRBD2 agrees at 12 bases. Losses at the gene ends were 7 bases for V and 0 bases for J; bases not matched to a gene: 3. The CDR3 is 15 residues long. In germline, CDR1 is SEHNR, CDR2 FQNEAQ (reference sequence).

The V gene is TRBV27, the J gene TRBJ2-3, with no clear D. The length of the CDR3 is 17 residues. The germline V and J ends were trimmed by 5 bases and 1 base, with 19 bases remaining between them. In germline, CDR1 is MNHEY, CDR2 SMNVEV (reference sequence). CDR3 sequence reads: CASSPDPLVSGTDTQYF. The CDR3, as DNA: TGTGCCAGCAGTCCGGATCCCCTAGTGTCGGGCACAGATACGCAGTATTTT.

This rearrangement joins TRBV19 to TRBJ1-5; D is possibly TRBD1 (6 bases). CDR3 size: 14 residues. The germline gives CDR1 LNHDA, CDR2 SQIVND (reference sequence). V lost 7 bases to trimming and J lost 0 bases, with 10 bases between them. CDR3 protein: CASKGVSSNQPQHF. The CDR3 nucleotides read TGTGCCAGTAAGGGGGTGAGTAGCAATCAGCCCCAGCATTTT.

The CDR3 protein is CASSWTPGQGPHGTNEKLFF. The CDR3 DNA reads TGTGCCAGCAGTTGGACCCCGGGACAGGGGCCTCACGGGACTAATGAAAAACTGTTTTTT. The rearrangement joins TRBV6-2 or TRBV6-3 to TRBJ1-4, with 10 bases aligning to TRBD1. This CDR3 has 20 amino acids. V lost 4 bases to trimming and J lost 2 bases; unmatched junction nucleotides: 16. Germline V lookup: CDR1 MNHEY, CDR2 SVGEGT.

The chain combines TRBV11-3 with TRBJ2-1, with 13 nucleotides matching TRBD2. CDR3 length equals 16 residues. The germline V gene encodes CDR1 SGHNT and CDR2 YENEEA. V gave up 4 bases and J gave up 2 bases; unmatched junction bases: 2. The CDR3 loop reads CASSSTSGGAYNEQFF. DNA for the CDR3: TGTGCCAGCAGCTCCACTAGCGGGGGGGCCTACAATGAGCAGTTCTTC.

The CDR3 sequence is CASSFSGRGPYNEQFF. The CDR3 DNA is TGCGCCAGCAGCTTTAGCGGGAGGGGGCCCTACAATGAGCAGTTCTTC. The chain is built from TRBV5-1 and TRBJ2-1, with TRBD2 matching over 11 bases. Trimming took 2 bases from V and 2 from J; bases not matched to a gene: 3. This CDR3 region has 16 residues. Germline CDR1 SGHRS, CDR2 YFSETQ.

CDR3 loop: CASSNLSGRKNIQYF. DNA of the CDR3: TGTGCCAGTAGTAATCTAAGCGGGCGGAAAAACATTCAGTACTTC. The genes are TRBV19 and TRBJ2-4, with D maybe TRBD2 (6 bases). The germline CDR1 and CDR2 sequences are LNHDA and SQIVND (reference sequence). The CDR3 extends over 15 amino acids. The V end lost 4 bases, the J end lost 4 bases, and 14 bases lay between the germline ends.